These 21 T cell receptor beta chains share one sample of origin, sequenced in a study of identical twins. TCRdb itself ran the 5' RACE reads through MiXCR, one entry per CDR3 protein. The repertoire holds 520,000 or so distinct CDR3 sequences, with less than 25% as singletons. This sample also appeared in a second study, on T cells expressing NK-cell markers.

The sample consisted of CD4+ T cells sorted from blood. The receptors come from a young woman in good health.

A few counts support this clonotype. The genes are TRBV7-2 and TRBJ1-3; tentative D call: TRBD1 (6 bases). There are 16 residues in the CDR3. V was pared by 5 bases and J by 0 bases, with 14 bases between. CDR1 SGHTA and CDR2 FQGNSA come from the germline V gene. The CDR3 spells CASSTRDTGSGNTIYF. The DNA for the CDR3 is TGTGCCAGCAGCACCCGGGACACCGGCTCTGGAAACACCATATATTTT.

The genes are TRBV6-6 and TRBJ1-3; D call uncertain. There are 12 residues in the CDR3. CDR1 is MNHNY, CDR2 SVGAGI, per germline (reference sequence). Trimming removed 8 bases at V and 2 bases at J, with 7 bases between. Here the CDR3 reads CASCLAGNTIYF. The CDR3 DNA is TGTGCCAGCTGTCTCGCTGGAAACACCATATATTTT.

The rearrangement links TRBV9 to TRBJ1-1, with 7 bases matching TRBD1. The CDR3 is made up of 15 amino acids. The ends lost 3 bases at V and 1 base at J; junction bases unmatched: 6. CDR1 and CDR2 (germline): SGDLS, YYNGEE. The chain's CDR3 is CASSDPTGWNTEAFF. In DNA, the CDR3 is TGTGCCAGCAGCGACCCGACAGGGTGGAACACTGAAGCTTTCTTT.

The chain links TRBV10-1 to TRBJ2-7, with D hard to call. The V end was cut by 7 bases, the J end by 2 bases, with 3 bases between. Germline lookup yields CDR1 WNHNN and CDR2 SYGVQD (reference sequence). The CDR3 totals 10 residues. The CDR3 protein is CASIPYEQYF. The CDR3 nucleotides read TGCGCCAGCATCCCCTACGAGCAGTACTTC.

This clonotype was observed a handful of times. This chain uses TRBV5-1 with TRBJ2-1; TRBD2 matches at 8 bases. This CDR3 is 17 amino acids long. Germline CDR1 is SGHRS and CDR2 is YFSETQ. With V trimmed by 1 base and J by 7 bases, 13 bases remained unmatched. The CDR3 region is CASSLSRGGTMVNEQFF. CDR3 DNA sequence: TGCGCCAGCAGCTTGTCTCGCGGGGGGACAATGGTGAATGAGCAGTTCTTC.

This chain uses TRBV7-2 with TRBJ2-2; 8 bases fit TRBD2. Trimming removed 3 bases from V and 1 base from J; junction bases left unmatched: 4. The CDR3 length is 16 residues. Germline V CDR1 and CDR2: SGHTA, FQGNSA. The CDR3 DNA sequence: TGTGCCAGCAGCTTTCCACTAGCGGAGAACACCGGGGAGCTGTTTTTT. This gives the protein CASSFPLAENTGELFF. Together with reference TRBV7-2 and TRBJ2-2, the CDR3 gives the full variable domain: GAGVSQSPSNKVTEKGKDVELRCDPISGHTALYWYRQSLGQGLEFLIYFQGNSAPDKSGLPSDRFSAERTGGSVSTLTIQRTQQEDSAVYLCASSFPLAENTGELFFGEGSRLTVL.

The chain has TRBV2 and TRBJ1-5; D is ambiguous. The CDR3 runs 17 residues. The ends were cut back, 1 base at V and 7 bases at J, with 20 bases in the middle. Germline CDR1 and CDR2: SNHLY and FYNNEI. CDR3 amino acids: CASSEGEGRWIRQPQHF. The DNA for the CDR3 is TGTGCCAGCAGTGAAGGAGAAGGCCGGTGGATAAGACAGCCCCAGCATTTT.

This rearrangement joins TRBV12-3 or TRBV12-4 to TRBJ2-3; weak D call: TRBD2 (5 bases). Trimming pared 1 base from V and 3 bases from J, leaving 17 bases between. The CDR3 runs 17 residues. The CDR3, as DNA: TGTGCCAGCAGTTTAGGGCCCGAGGGCGTCTGGACAGATACGCAGTATTTT. It yields the protein CASSLGPEGVWTDTQYF.

The genes are TRBV7-9 and TRBJ2-1; the D gene is possibly TRBD2 (7 bases). V was trimmed by 5 bases and J by 3 bases, leaving 17 bases between them. Germline V gene data show CDR1 as SEHNR and CDR2 as FQNEAQ (reference sequence). This CDR3 comprises 16 residues. CDR3 coding DNA: TGTGCCAGCAGCGCACAAGGCGGGGGCAACTACAATGAGCAGTTCTTC. Translation gives CASSAQGGGNYNEQFF.

The chain has TRBV21-1 and TRBJ2-1; the table's D call, TRBD1, has no DNA check behind it. TRBV21-1 is shown as a pseudogene. The CDR3 has 16 amino acids. CDR3 sequence (DNA): TGTGCCAGCGCGAACCTTCGGCGACAGGCGGGAACTGAGCAGTTCTTC. As protein: CASANLRRQAGTEQFF.

The CDR3: CASRSFSSEQFF. The CDR3 nucleotides are TGTGCCAGCAGGAGTTTCTCGTCGGAGCAGTTCTTC. The chain links TRBV2 to TRBJ2-1, with no clear D. CDR1 is SNHLY, CDR2 FYNNEI, per germline. This CDR3 spans 12 amino acids. V was pared by 6 bases and J by 10 bases, with 13 bases between.

The chain links TRBV20-1 to TRBJ2-3; D remains ambiguous. From germline, CDR1 is DFQATT and CDR2 SNEGSKA (reference sequence). The CDR3 consists of 14 residues. V lost 5 bases to trimming and J lost 2 bases, with 14 bases between them. In nucleotides, the CDR3 is TGCAGTGCTCATAGGACCTTAGCCACAGATACGCAGTATTTT. Amino acids: CSAHRTLATDTQYF.

In its sample, this clonotype was seen many times. The chain joins TRBV5-1 to TRBJ1-1; no definite D call. The CDR3 is made up of 12 amino acids. V lost 5 bases to trimming and J lost 8 bases, with 13 bases between them. Germline CDR1 and CDR2: SGHRS and YFSETQ. The CDR3 reads CASRATYSEAFF. In DNA, the CDR3 is TGCGCCAGCAGGGCAACGTACAGCGAAGCTTTCTTT.

Of note for this clonotype: A read error may produce the germline difference seen at one junction end. This sequence joins TRBV19 and TRBJ2-1; D may be TRBD2 (6 bases). Germline V lookup: CDR1 LNHDA, CDR2 SQIVND (reference sequence). This CDR3 is 13 amino acids long. In DNA, the CDR3 is TGTGCCAGTAGTGCATTGACTCGGGGGTACCGGGTCTTC. Protein: CASSALTRGYRVF.

In this sample, this clonotype turned up a few times. This rearrangement joins TRBV12-3 or TRBV12-4 to TRBJ2-5; D not resolved. Deletions cut 7 bases from V and 5 bases from J, with 14 bases between. The CDR3 is made up of 13 amino acids. The CDR3 nucleotides are TGTGCCAGCACTAAAACGGTGACGGAGACCCAGTACTTC. This translates into CASTKTVTETQYF.

The J gene is TRBJ2-1, the V gene TRBV4-1; 10 nucleotides agree with TRBD2. Germline-derived CDR1 and CDR2 are MGHRA and YSYEKL. The J segment lost 6 bases and the V segment lost 2 bases, leaving 19 bases of the junction unmatched. The CDR3 loop spans 20 amino acids. CDR3 region: CASSQPPGLAGAPLTNEQFF. The DNA for the CDR3 is TGCGCCAGCAGCCAACCCCCAGGGCTAGCGGGAGCCCCCCTGACCAATGAGCAGTTCTTC.

This clonotype was counted only a few times. The rearrangement uses TRBV29-1 and TRBJ2-2, with D perhaps TRBD1 or TRBD2 (6 bases each). Between the trimmed V and J ends, which lost 7 bases and 5 bases, there was a span of 17 bases. The CDR3 spans 14 residues. Germline V gene data show CDR1 as SQVTM and CDR2 as ANQGSEA. CDR3 coding DNA: TGCAGCGGCAAGTCCAGGGGAGGAACCGGGGAGCTGTTTTTT. It codes for CSGKSRGGTGELFF.

This clonotype was counted a few times. This chain uses TRBV20-1 with TRBJ2-1, with unresolved D. The CDR3 length is 11 residues. V was trimmed by 6 bases and J by 8 bases, leaving 11 bases between them. CDR1 DFQATT and CDR2 SNEGSKA come from the germline V gene (reference sequence). The CDR3 loop reads CSATVAYEQFF. In DNA, the CDR3 is TGCAGTGCAACCGTCGCCTATGAGCAGTTCTTC.

This clonotype was seen a few times. This chain joins TRBV30 and TRBJ1-2; no reliable D call. V lost 5 bases, J lost 8 bases, and 12 bases lay in between. The CDR3 length is 11 residues. Germline CDR1 GTSNPN, CDR2 SVGIG (reference sequence). CDR3 DNA sequence: TGTGCCTGGTCAACGGGCCGGGGCTACACCTTC. Translating it yields CAWSTGRGYTF.

This clonotype was recorded at least ten times. A junction end diverges from the germline sequence, so it may reflect a read error. The chain couples TRBV5-1 to TRBJ2-3; D assignment may be TRBD1 or TRBD2 (5 bases each). CDR1 and CDR2 from the germline V gene are SGHRS and YFSETQ. This CDR3 is 14 amino acids long. CDR3 region: CASSLGRGTDTQYF. The DNA of the CDR3 is TGTGCCAGCAGTTTGGGACGGGGCACAGATACGCAGTATTTT.

V gene TRBV6-2 or TRBV6-3 combines with J gene TRBJ2-1; 13 nucleotides match TRBD2. The germline CDR1 and CDR2 sequences are MNHEY and SVGEGT. V lost 6 bases to trimming and J lost 7 bases; unmatched junction nucleotides: 6. The CDR3 length is 15 residues. CDR3 amino acids: CASRGLAGWVNEQFF. CDR3 sequence (DNA): TGTGCCAGCAGGGGACTAGCGGGATGGGTAAATGAGCAGTTCTTC.